The TCR beta chain described here comes from a study of blood T cell repertoires in COVID-19 (dated by TCRdb to the early 2020s). Notes on the research overall: Samples from collaborators originated in the United States, Italy and Spain and spanned both the acute and convalescent phases of COVID-19. The material from the prospective study consisted of cDNA or gDNA derived from T cells, B-cell-depleted T cells, or PBMCs. Deeply sampled blood TCRbeta repertoires from subjects exposed to, actively infected with, or recovered from COVID-19 were included in the dataset. The repertoires were made available in a free public database intended to serve as a resource for research on the immune response to SARS-CoV-2. Samples were obtained from the ongoing ImmuneRACE study (first 160 participants) and from some 1,300 subjects provided by 6 global collaborators. A de-identified subject ID, COVID-19 status, age in years and sex were almost always included in the sample metadata. HLA class I and class II types, where available, came from metadata supplied by the sample provider rather than from assay-based typing.

This clone appeared a single time. This clone's antigen is unknown. No much larger clone exists at a distance of one base, and base qualities are not known. The CDR3, from cysteine to phenylalanine, totals 15 residues. The read is trimmed to its CDR3 DNA, 45 bases read in frame from base 1. V sheds 5 bases and J sheds 7 bases, leaving 15 bases between their ends. From the germline V gene (reference sequence), CDR1 is SEHNR and CDR2 is FQNEAQ. The collaborating institutions used their own protocols to collect whole blood in K2EDTA tubes. Collaborator samples were shipped for TCRbeta analysis as frozen whole blood, isolated PBMCs, or DNA extracted from either sample type. TCRbeta CDR3 regions were amplified from genomic DNA by means of the immunoSEQ Assay, a bias-controlled multiplex PCR. The source study handled its data this way. Nucleated cell counts per sample were estimated from amplification of reference gene primers within the assay. To quantify the absolute abundance of each unique TCRbeta CDR3 rearrangement, sequence reads were collapsed and filtered. Productive Simpson clonality was computed per sample as the square root of Simpson's diversity index over productive rearrangements. The table was pulled from immuneACCESS by TCRdb, which kept in-frame rearrangements only. Such tables lose some clones; where checked, under half of the loss comes from unresolved V genes, and the rest has no known cause. V, J and clone size were drawn from that table, and D and trimming were deduced from the DNA. A total of about 130,000 clones appear in this sample, approximately 83% of them only once. 16% of the sample is held by the ten biggest clonotypes.

General findings and caveats noted by the study authors: The quantity of clinical and demographic metadata differed by source and by participant and was supplied without curation.

The chain is made from TRBV7-9 and TRBJ1-6, with TRBD1 perhaps the D gene, on 6 matching bases. The receptor's source is a woman in her fifties or sixties with acute or convalescent COVID-19. Sequenced material: peripheral blood. The sequenced DNA is TGTGCCAGCAGCCTCACCGGGACAACCAATTCACCCCTCCACTTT. Translated, this gives CASSLTGTTNSPLHF.